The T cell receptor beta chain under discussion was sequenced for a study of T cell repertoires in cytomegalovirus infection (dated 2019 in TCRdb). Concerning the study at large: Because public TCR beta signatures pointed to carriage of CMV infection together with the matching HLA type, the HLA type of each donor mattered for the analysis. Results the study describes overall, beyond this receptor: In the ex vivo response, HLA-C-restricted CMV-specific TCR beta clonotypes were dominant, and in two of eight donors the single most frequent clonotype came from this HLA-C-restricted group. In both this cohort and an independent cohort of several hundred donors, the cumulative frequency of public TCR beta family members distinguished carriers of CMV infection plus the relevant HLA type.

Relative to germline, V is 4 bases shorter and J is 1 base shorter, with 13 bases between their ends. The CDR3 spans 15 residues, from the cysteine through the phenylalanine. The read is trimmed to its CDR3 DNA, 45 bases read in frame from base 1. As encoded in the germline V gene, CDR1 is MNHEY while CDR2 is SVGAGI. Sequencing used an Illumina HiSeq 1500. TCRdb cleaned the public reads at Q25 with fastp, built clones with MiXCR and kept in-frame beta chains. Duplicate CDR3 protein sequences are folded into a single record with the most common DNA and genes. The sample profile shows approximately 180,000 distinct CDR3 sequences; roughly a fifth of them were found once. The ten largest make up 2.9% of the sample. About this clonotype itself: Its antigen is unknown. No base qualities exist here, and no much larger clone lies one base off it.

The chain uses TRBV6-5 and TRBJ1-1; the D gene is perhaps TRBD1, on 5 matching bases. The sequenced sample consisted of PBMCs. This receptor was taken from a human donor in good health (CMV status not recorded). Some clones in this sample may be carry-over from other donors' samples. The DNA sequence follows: TGTGCCAGCAGTTCTCGCCCGGGGGGGAACACTGAAGCTTTCTTT. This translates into CASSSRPGGNTEAFF.